The clone carrying this T cell receptor beta chain was seen many times. Its antigen remains unknown. Time point denoted: pre-sensitization, week 0. Treatment: therapeutic diphenylcyclopropenone sensitization with weekly scalp DPC. These data are taken from a study of human T cells and chemical hapten exposure. The study, taken as a whole, reports: Healthy people's immune response may differ from that of the donors, who had alopecia.

As the library was built, unique molecular identifiers were attached to individual cDNA molecules. TCRdb reprocessed the RACE reads via MiXCR and lists one record per CDR3 protein. The table shows about 51,000 distinct CDR3 sequences, with approximately 9.8% occurring only once. The germline V gene has CDR1 SGHKS and CDR2 YYEKEE (reference sequence). The CDR3 is made up of 11 amino acids. The V end was cut by 6 bases, the J end by 3 bases, with 7 bases between. This chain links TRBV5-5 with TRBJ2-7; D unresolved. This sample comprised whole blood, obtained in connection with sensitization to the hapten diphenylcyclopropenone (DPC). The receptor comes from a woman aged 35 to 49 with alopecia areata. Some clones in this sample may be carry-over from other donors' samples. DNA for the CDR3: TGTGCCAGCACTGGGATCTACGAGCAGTACTTC. Translating it yields CASTGIYEQYF.